This T cell receptor beta chain is drawn from a study of blood T cell repertoires in COVID-19. Repertoires were generated with immunoSEQ multiplex PCR, while TCRdb's copy carries only in-frame clones and drops some. The sample holds approximately 300,000 clones, roughly 90% seen once. Germline CDR1 reads SGHTA; CDR2 reads FQGNSA. V dropped 1 base and J dropped 6 bases, with 8 bases sitting between them. This CDR3 contains 13 residues. This chain uses TRBV7-2 with TRBJ2-3; D remains unclear. Sequenced: PBMCs or T cells enriched from blood (not recorded which). The clonotype originates from a woman in her twenties or thirties who had been exposed to COVID-19. The CDR3 nucleotides read TGTGCCAGCAGCTTAGGTGGCTGGGATACGCAGTATTTT. Translated, it gives CASSLGGWDTQYF.